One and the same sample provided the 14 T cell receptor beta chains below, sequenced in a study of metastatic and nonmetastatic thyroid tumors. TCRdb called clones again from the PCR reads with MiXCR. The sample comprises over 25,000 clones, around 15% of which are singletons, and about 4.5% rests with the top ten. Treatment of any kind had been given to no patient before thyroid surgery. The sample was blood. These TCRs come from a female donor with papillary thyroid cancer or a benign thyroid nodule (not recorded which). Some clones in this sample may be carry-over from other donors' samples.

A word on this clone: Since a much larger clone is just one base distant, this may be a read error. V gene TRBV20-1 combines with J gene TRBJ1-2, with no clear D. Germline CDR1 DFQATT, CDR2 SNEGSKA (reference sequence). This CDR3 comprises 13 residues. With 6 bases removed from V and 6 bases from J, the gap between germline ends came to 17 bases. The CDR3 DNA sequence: TGCAGTGCGAGACGGGATCTTTCCCATGGCTACACCTTC. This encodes CSARRDLSHGYTF.

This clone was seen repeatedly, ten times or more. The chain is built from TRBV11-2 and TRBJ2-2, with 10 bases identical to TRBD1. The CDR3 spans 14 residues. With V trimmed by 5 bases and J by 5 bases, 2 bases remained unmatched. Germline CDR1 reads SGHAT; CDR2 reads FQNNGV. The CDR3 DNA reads TGTGCCAGCAGCCGGGGACAGGGGACCGGGGAGCTGTTTTTT. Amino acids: CASSRGQGTGELFF.

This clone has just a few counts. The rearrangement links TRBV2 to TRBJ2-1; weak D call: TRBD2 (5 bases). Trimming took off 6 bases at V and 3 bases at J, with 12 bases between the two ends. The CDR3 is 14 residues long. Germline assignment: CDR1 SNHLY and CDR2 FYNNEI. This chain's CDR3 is CASRLELLYNEQFF. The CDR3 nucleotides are TGTGCCAGCAGACTAGAACTGCTCTACAATGAGCAGTTCTTC.

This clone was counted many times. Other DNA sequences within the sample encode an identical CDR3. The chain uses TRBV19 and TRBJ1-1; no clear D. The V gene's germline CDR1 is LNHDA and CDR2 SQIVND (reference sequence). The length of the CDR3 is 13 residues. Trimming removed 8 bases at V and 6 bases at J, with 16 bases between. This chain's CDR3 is CASGIGMDAEAFF. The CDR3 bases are TGTGCCAGTGGAATTGGCATGGACGCTGAAGCTTTCTTT.

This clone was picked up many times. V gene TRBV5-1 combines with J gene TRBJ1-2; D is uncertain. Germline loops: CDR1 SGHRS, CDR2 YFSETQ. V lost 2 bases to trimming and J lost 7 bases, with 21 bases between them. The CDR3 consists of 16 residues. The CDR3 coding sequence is TGCGCCAGCAGCTTATACCGGGTTCCACTCGGAGTTGGCTACACCTTC. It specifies CASSLYRVPLGVGYTF.

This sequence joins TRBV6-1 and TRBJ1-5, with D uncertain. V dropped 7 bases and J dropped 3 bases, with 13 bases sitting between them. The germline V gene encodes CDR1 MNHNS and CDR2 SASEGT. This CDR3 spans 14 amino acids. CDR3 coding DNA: TGTGCCAGCAAAAGTAATTGGTTCAATCAGCCCCAGCATTTT. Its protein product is CASKSNWFNQPQHF.

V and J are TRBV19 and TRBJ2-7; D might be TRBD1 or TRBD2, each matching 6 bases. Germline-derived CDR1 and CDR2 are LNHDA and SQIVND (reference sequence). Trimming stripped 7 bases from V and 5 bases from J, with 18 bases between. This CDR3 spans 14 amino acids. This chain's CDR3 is CASTSRTGAHEQYF. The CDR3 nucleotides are TGTGCCAGTACTAGCCGGACGGGGGCCCACGAGCAGTACTTC.

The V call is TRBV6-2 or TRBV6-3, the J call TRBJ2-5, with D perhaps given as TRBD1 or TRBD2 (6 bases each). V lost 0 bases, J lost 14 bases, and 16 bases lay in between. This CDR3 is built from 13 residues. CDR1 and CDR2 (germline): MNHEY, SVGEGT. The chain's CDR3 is CASSYSRQGRFYF. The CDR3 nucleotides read TGTGCCAGCAGTTACTCGAGGCAGGGGAGGTTCTACTTC.

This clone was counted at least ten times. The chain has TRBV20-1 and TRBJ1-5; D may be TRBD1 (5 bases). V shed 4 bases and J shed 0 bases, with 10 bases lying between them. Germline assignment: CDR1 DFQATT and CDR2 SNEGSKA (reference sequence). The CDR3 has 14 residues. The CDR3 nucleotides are TGCAGTGCTACCCGGGGACTTAGCAATCAGCCCCAGCATTTT. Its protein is CSATRGLSNQPQHF.

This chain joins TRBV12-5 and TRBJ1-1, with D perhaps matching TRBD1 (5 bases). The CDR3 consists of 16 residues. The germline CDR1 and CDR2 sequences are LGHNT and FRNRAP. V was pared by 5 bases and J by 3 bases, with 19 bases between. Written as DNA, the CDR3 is TGTGCTAGTGGTCTGACAGCCGCCTCGGGGGACACTGAAGCTTTCTTT. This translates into CASGLTAASGDTEAFF.

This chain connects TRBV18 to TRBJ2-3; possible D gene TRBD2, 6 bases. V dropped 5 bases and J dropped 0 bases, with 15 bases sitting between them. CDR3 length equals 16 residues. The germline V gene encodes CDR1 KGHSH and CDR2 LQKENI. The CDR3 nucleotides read TGTGCCAGCTCATCCGATAGCGGTACTAGCACAGATACGCAGTATTTT. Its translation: CASSSDSGTSTDTQYF.

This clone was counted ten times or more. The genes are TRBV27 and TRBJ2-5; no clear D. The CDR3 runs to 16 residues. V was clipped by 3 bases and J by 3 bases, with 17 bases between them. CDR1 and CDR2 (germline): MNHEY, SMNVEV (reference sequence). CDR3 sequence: CASSFVPPKTKETQYF. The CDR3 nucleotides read TGTGCCAGCAGTTTTGTCCCACCAAAGACAAAAGAGACCCAGTACTTC.

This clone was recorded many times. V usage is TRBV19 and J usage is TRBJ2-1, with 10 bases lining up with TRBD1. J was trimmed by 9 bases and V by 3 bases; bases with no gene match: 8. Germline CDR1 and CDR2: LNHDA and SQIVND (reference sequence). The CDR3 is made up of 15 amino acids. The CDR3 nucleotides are TGTGCCAGTAGTATTACCGGGACAGGGGCGGGTGAGCAGTTCTTC. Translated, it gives CASSITGTGAGEQFF.

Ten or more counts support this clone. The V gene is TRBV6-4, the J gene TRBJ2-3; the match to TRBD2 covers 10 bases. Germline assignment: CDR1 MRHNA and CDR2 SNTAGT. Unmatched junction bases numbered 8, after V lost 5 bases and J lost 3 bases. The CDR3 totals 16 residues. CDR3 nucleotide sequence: TGTGCCAGCAGTTCTTTTACTAGCGGGGAAACAGATACGCAGTATTTT. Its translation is CASSSFTSGETDTQYF.